A single sample is the source of the 28 T cell receptor beta chains below, sequenced in a study of T cell responses to AZD1222 COVID-19 vaccine. Repertoires were generated with immunoSEQ multiplex PCR, while TCRdb's copy carries only in-frame clones and drops some. The sample carries 150,000 to 200,000 clones, around 90% recorded once. The specimen comprised peripheral blood, sampled on day 0 of AZD1222 vaccination. The source of these receptors is an adult in good health.

This sequence joins TRBV7-2 and TRBJ2-1; 8 nucleotides align to TRBD2. Trimming removed 5 bases from V and 7 bases from J; junction bases left unmatched: 13. Germline V gene data show CDR1 as SGHTA and CDR2 as FQGNSA. The CDR3 spans 16 residues. The CDR3 DNA reads as TGTGCCAGCAGCCCCCTAGGAGCGGGAGATGCTAATGAGCAGTTCTTC. Amino acids: CASSPLGAGDANEQFF.

The chain employs TRBV2 and TRBJ1-2; D is unresolved. Looked up from germline, CDR1 is SNHLY and CDR2 is FYNNEI. CDR3 length: 14 residues. V shed 11 bases and J shed 4 bases, with 20 bases lying between them. The CDR3: CAGRATESSYGYTF. The CDR3 DNA sequence: TGTGCCGGTCGTGCGACGGAATCTTCCTATGGCTACACCTTC.

The chain uses TRBV5-1 and TRBJ2-5; D tentatively fits TRBD1 or TRBD2 (5 bases each). Germline-derived CDR1 and CDR2 are SGHRS and YFSETQ. This CDR3 contains 15 residues. Trimming pared 6 bases from V and 3 bases from J, leaving 18 bases between. CDR3 nucleotide sequence: TGCGCCAGCAAGAAGGGACCGACGAAAGAAGAGACCCAGTACTTC. It translates to CASKKGPTKEETQYF.

The chain joins TRBV30 to TRBJ1-2, with D unresolved. The V and J ends lost 3 bases and 8 bases respectively, with 22 bases between them. Germline loops: CDR1 GTSNPN, CDR2 SVGIG (reference sequence). The CDR3 runs 15 residues. For the CDR3, the DNA is TGTGCCTGGAGGCCGTTGGGAGGAAGCTATGTAGGCTACACCTTC. It yields the protein CAWRPLGGSYVGYTF.

This clone was picked up a small number of times. The chain employs TRBV19 and TRBJ1-6; D gene unclear. Trimming left V 3 bases short and J 8 bases short, with 14 bases between. CDR1 is LNHDA, CDR2 SQIVND, per germline (reference sequence). The CDR3 totals 15 residues. The CDR3: CASSIIWHSYSPLHF. Here the CDR3 DNA reads TGTGCCAGTAGTATTATTTGGCATTCTTATTCACCCCTCCACTTT.

CDR3 loop: CASSLSVFTGGYEQYF. The CDR3 nucleotides are TGTGCCAGCAGCCTGTCAGTGTTCACTGGGGGCTACGAGCAGTACTTC. The chain has TRBV7-9 and TRBJ2-7; TRBD1 or TRBD2 may be the D gene (5 bases each). This CDR3 contains 16 residues. The V gene lost 5 bases and the J gene lost 3 bases, with 20 bases spanning the gap. From germline, CDR1 is SEHNR and CDR2 FQNEAQ (reference sequence).

This rearrangement joins TRBV14 to TRBJ2-2; TRBD2 matches 13 bases. Germline lookup yields CDR1 SGHDN and CDR2 FVKESK. Unmatched junction bases numbered 10, after V lost 3 bases and J lost 6 bases. This CDR3 region has 18 residues. The CDR3 DNA follows: TGTGCCAGCAGCCAGGAACATCCGGGACTAGCGGGACCCGGGGAGCTGTTTTTT. Translation: CASSQEHPGLAGPGELFF.

The chain combines TRBV10-1 with TRBJ2-7, with TRBD1 matching over 8 bases. V lost 4 bases, J lost 4 bases, and 3 bases stayed unmatched. Germline CDR1 and CDR2: WNHNN and SYGVQD (reference sequence). This CDR3 has 13 amino acids. This chain's CDR3 is CASSAQGAYEQYF. The CDR3 region has the DNA TGCGCCAGCAGTGCGCAGGGGGCTTACGAGCAGTACTTC.

The genes are TRBV5-5 and TRBJ1-1; D call uncertain. This CDR3 spans 13 amino acids. Trimming stripped 5 bases from V and 6 bases from J, with 14 bases between. Per germline, CDR1 SGHKS and CDR2 YYEKEE (reference sequence). CDR3 residues: CASSYGYGAEAFF. DNA for the CDR3: TGTGCCAGCAGTTACGGGTACGGCGCTGAAGCTTTCTTT.

The count of this clone is one. The rearrangement joins TRBV19 to TRBJ1-1; D unclear. Looked up from germline, CDR1 is LNHDA and CDR2 is SQIVND (reference sequence). V was cut by 1 base and J by 3 bases, with 12 bases left in between. This CDR3 is built from 15 residues. In nucleotides, the CDR3 is TGTGCCAGTAGTATAGTTAGGTTGGGGTACACTGAAGCTTTCTTT. Translated, it gives CASSIVRLGYTEAFF.

The V call is TRBV21-1, the J call TRBJ2-7; TRBD2, the D gene given by the table, was not confirmed from the DNA. TRBV21-1 is listed as a pseudogene. The CDR3 covers 16 residues. The CDR3 coding sequence is TGTGCCAGCAGCAAATACGCTAGCGGGAGGTCCTACGAGCAGTACTTC. Protein sequence: CASSKYASGRSYEQYF.

This clone was counted a few times. This chain links TRBV2 with TRBJ2-7; 11 nucleotides line up with TRBD2. Germline CDR1 SNHLY, CDR2 FYNNEI. V gave up 6 bases and J gave up 8 bases; unmatched junction bases: 9. The CDR3 is 14 residues long. The chain's CDR3 is CASRPGLAGEKQYF. The CDR3 bases are TGTGCCAGCAGACCCGGACTAGCGGGCGAGAAGCAGTACTTC. Looking up the rest from reference TRBV2 and TRBJ2-7 gives the full variable domain: EPEVTQTPSHQVTQMGQEVILRCVPISNHLYFYWYRQILGQKVEFLVSFYNNEISEKSEIFDDQFSVERPDGSNFTLKIRSTKLEDSAMYFCASRPGLAGEKQYFGPGTRLTVT.

The chain recombines TRBV18 with TRBJ1-4; D might be TRBD1 (6 bases). The germline gives CDR1 KGHSH, CDR2 LQKENI. The CDR3 contains 13 residues. Trimming pared 3 bases from V and 7 bases from J, leaving 9 bases between. CDR3 sequence reads: CASSPGQIEKLFF. CDR3 sequence (DNA): TGTGCCAGCTCACCCGGACAGATTGAAAAACTGTTTTTT.

The V call is TRBV7-9, the J call TRBJ1-2, with D uncertain. The CDR3 is made up of 15 amino acids. Germline V lookup: CDR1 SEHNR, CDR2 FQNEAQ (reference sequence). Trimming removed 5 bases at V and 3 bases at J, with 16 bases between. CDR3 sequence (DNA): TGTGCCAGCAGCAAAGAATTGGGTGCTGACTATGGCTACACCTTC. It translates to CASSKELGADYGYTF.

This chain connects TRBV3-1 (or the pseudogene TRBV3-2) to TRBJ1-1; D might be TRBD1 (5 bases). This CDR3 has 14 residues. V was cut by 0 bases and J by 6 bases, with 11 bases left in between. CDR1 is LGHDT, CDR2 YNNKEL, per germline (reference sequence). The CDR3 nucleotides are TGTGCCAGCAGCCAAGATCGCAGGGTGGCTGAAGCTTTCTTT. This codes for CASSQDRRVAEAFF.

The chain joins TRBV6-1 to TRBJ1-4, with TRBD1 matching 11 bases. The V segment lost 2 bases and the J segment 9 bases; nucleotides outside the gene matches: 5. CDR1 is MNHNS and CDR2 is SASEGT in the germline V gene. This CDR3 spans 15 amino acids. CDR3 DNA sequence: TGTGCCAGCAGTGAAAGGGACAGGGGGTTAAAAAAACTGTTTTTT. As protein: CASSERDRGLKKLFF.

The chain couples TRBV19 to TRBJ1-3, with D possibly matching TRBD1 (5 bases). CDR1 is LNHDA and CDR2 is SQIVND in the germline V gene (reference sequence). This CDR3 region has 15 residues. V was clipped by 5 bases and J by 3 bases, with 14 bases between them. This CDR3 reads CASSPEQDFGNTIYF. The DNA of the CDR3 is TGTGCCAGTAGTCCCGAACAGGATTTTGGAAACACCATATATTTT.

The chain carries TRBV19 and TRBJ1-5, with a tentative D call TRBD1 (5 bases). Germline-derived CDR1 and CDR2 are LNHDA and SQIVND (reference sequence). This CDR3 spans 14 amino acids. V was clipped by 9 bases and J by 5 bases, with 17 bases between them. As DNA, the CDR3 is TGTGCCAGCAGAGGCCGGGACCGCTATCAGCCCCAGCATTTT. Translated: CASRGRDRYQPQHF.

The chain uses TRBV7-8 and TRBJ2-7; 9 bases are a match to TRBD1. The CDR3 sequence is 16 residues long. Germline CDR1 reads SGHVS; CDR2 reads FQNEAQ. With 1 base clipped from V and 12 bases from J, the junction kept 16 bases outside the gene matches. The DNA of the CDR3 is TGTGCCAGCAGCTTAGACCCCGGGACAGGGAATGATGGTGGGTACTTC. Its protein product is CASSLDPGTGNDGGYF.

The CDR3 spells CASSIVGARQPQHF. CDR3 nucleotide sequence: TGTGCCAGTAGTATAGTGGGCGCCCGTCAGCCCCAGCATTTT. The gene calls are TRBV19 and TRBJ1-5; D call uncertain. CDR3 length: 14 residues. V shed 1 base and J shed 6 bases, with 10 bases lying between them. The germline gives CDR1 LNHDA, CDR2 SQIVND (reference sequence).

The V gene is TRBV10-3, the J gene TRBJ2-7; D is unresolved. This CDR3 spans 13 amino acids. Trimming took 2 bases from V and 3 from J, leaving 8 bases between them. Germline V gives CDR1 ENHRY, CDR2 SYGVKD. The CDR3 spells CAISEPPIYEQYF. The CDR3 nucleotides read TGTGCCATCAGTGAGCCGCCGATCTACGAGCAGTACTTC.

In DNA, the CDR3 is TGTGCCAGCAGCGGGACTAGCGGGATTAGGCTAGGCGAGCAGTACTTC. This translates into CASSGTSGIRLGEQYF. The V call is TRBV7-9, the J call TRBJ2-7, with 13 bases fitting TRBD2. The V gene end was trimmed by 5 bases and the J gene end by 6 bases; junction bases not matched to a gene: 10. Looked up from germline, CDR1 is SEHNR and CDR2 is FQNEAQ (reference sequence). The CDR3 has 16 amino acids. Combining the CDR3 with reference TRBV7-9 and TRBJ2-7 gives the whole variable domain DTGVSQNPRHKITKRGQNVTFRCDPISEHNRLYWYRQTLGQGPEFLTYFQNEAQLEKSRLLSDRFSAERPKGSFSTLEIQRTEQGDSAMYLCASSGTSGIRLGEQYFGPGTRLTVT.

The rearrangement links TRBV10-2 to TRBJ2-2; 11 nucleotides agree with TRBD2. The CDR3 has 19 residues. In germline, CDR1 is WSHSY, CDR2 SAAADI. The ends lost 8 bases at V and 0 bases at J; junction bases unmatched: 14. CDR3 in DNA: TGCGCCAGCGCCGCCCTTAGCGGGAGGGCATCTACGAACACCGGGGAGCTGTTTTTT. Translated, it gives CASAALSGRASTNTGELFF.

The chain is built from TRBV27 and TRBJ2-2; TRBD2 matches 13 bases. The CDR3 is made up of 18 amino acids. V lost 5 bases and J lost 3; bases outside the gene matches: 9. Germline CDR1 is MNHEY and CDR2 is SMNVEV (reference sequence). CDR3 sequence: CASSPGTSGDSYTGELFF. The DNA for the CDR3 is TGTGCCAGCAGTCCGGGGACTAGCGGGGACTCGTACACCGGGGAGCTGTTTTTT.

This clone showed up just a few times. V usage is TRBV18 and J usage is TRBJ1-6; 7 bases match TRBD1. V lost 4 bases to trimming and J lost 10 bases; unmatched junction nucleotides: 7. Germline V lookup: CDR1 KGHSH, CDR2 LQKENI. The CDR3 spans 14 residues. The CDR3: CASSRDSIVSPLHF. In DNA form, the CDR3 reads TGTGCCAGCTCACGGGACAGCATTGTATCACCCCTCCACTTT. The full variable domain, in which reference TRBV18 and TRBJ1-6 provide the parts outside the CDR3, is NAGVMQNPRHLVRRRGQEARLRCSPMKGHSHVYWYRQLPEEGLKFMVYLQKENIIDESGMPKERFSAEFPKEGPSILRIQQVVRGDSAAYFCASSRDSIVSPLHFGNGTRLTVT.

The V gene is TRBV19, the J gene TRBJ1-1; D is possibly TRBD1 (5 bases). Per the germline V gene, CDR1 is LNHDA and CDR2 is SQIVND (reference sequence). Trimming removed 0 bases from V and 1 base from J, with 18 bases in between. This CDR3 is 18 amino acids long. Written as DNA, the CDR3 is TGTGCCAGTAGTATAGATCAGGGTCATTATCGGAGGAACACTGAAGCTTTCTTT. Amino acid sequence: CASSIDQGHYRRNTEAFF.

V usage is TRBV6-2 or TRBV6-3 and J usage is TRBJ2-7; D remains unclear. CDR3 length: 15 residues. Per the germline V gene, CDR1 is MNHEY and CDR2 is SVGEGT. Trimming left V 6 bases short and J 1 base short, with 16 bases between. The CDR3 is CASSALPTSSYEQYF. CDR3 coding DNA: TGTGCCAGCAGCGCGTTACCAACATCGTCCTACGAGCAGTACTTC.

CDR3 sequence: CASSKDRYSEKLFF. In DNA form, the CDR3 reads TGTGCCAGCAGTAAGGACAGATATAGTGAAAAACTGTTTTTT. The gene calls are TRBV2 and TRBJ1-4, with D possibly TRBD1 on 6 matching bases. Germline CDR1 is SNHLY and CDR2 is FYNNEI. V was pared by 5 bases and J by 7 bases, with 14 bases between. The CDR3 spans 14 residues.